This T cell receptor (beta chain) was sequenced during a study of Graves' ophthalmopathy and Graves' hyperthyroidism. Study at large: Being free of ophthalmopathy for 18 months of follow-up defined stable hyperthyroidism. Study conclusions and caveats: Blood repertoires reportedly contained most expanded thyroid clonotypes above 0.001 frequency.

The study amplified TCR beta CDR3 regions using RNA transcripts. The first-round RT-PCR employed HTBI primers together with the Qiagen OneStep RT-PCR kit. A multiplex PCR was then performed as the second round. TCRdb re-called the multiplex PCR reads through MiXCR, storing one row per CDR3 protein. Found here are some 1.1 million distinct CDR3 sequences, about two fifths of them singletons; the top ten hold around 10%. For this clonotype: The target antigen is unknown.

From germline, CDR1 is ENHRY and CDR2 SYGVKD. This CDR3 contains 13 residues. The V end lost 3 bases, the J end lost 4 bases, and 9 bases lay between the germline ends. Each hyperthyroidism patient was newly diagnosed, with under 2 months' duration, and aged 18 to 65. The chain combines TRBV10-3 with TRBJ2-5; D is unclear. This TCR was recovered from an adult man with Graves' hyperthyroidism. Sequencing was carried out using peripheral blood or thyroid tissue (not recorded which). The CDR3 bases are TGTGCCATCAGTGACAAGTTCGGAGAGACCCAGTACTTC. Its translation: CAISDKFGETQYF.